These T cell receptor beta chains were read from a single sample in a study of blood T cell repertoires in COVID-19. TCRdb's copy holds only in-frame clones and misses some; the assay was immunoSEQ multiplex PCR. The sample has tens of thousands of clones, around 90% seen once; the top ten hold around 16%. Input material: peripheral blood. These receptors were obtained from a man in his sixties or seventies with acute or convalescent COVID-19. The CDR3 runs from the conserved cysteine through the conserved F or W. Each record gives: D gene, J gene, clone size, V gene, CDR3 protein, CDR3 DNA. D genes are given only for firm matches. The size field is filled for only some rows; it gives once, few, many or a size class.

TRBD1 | TRBJ2-7 | . | TRBV27 | CASSRTGTGASEQYF | TGTGCCAGCAGTCGCACCGGGACAGGGGCCTCCGAGCAGTACTTC
. | TRBJ2-2 | once | TRBV7-2 | CASSLRGRGAAIGELFF | TGTGCCAGCAGCTTAAGGGGCAGGGGAGCCGCGATCGGGGAGCTGTTTTTT
TRBD2 | TRBJ2-1 | . | TRBV19 | CASSIVLAGIPYNEQFF | TGTGCCAGTAGTATAGTTCTAGCGGGAATCCCCTACAATGAGCAGTTCTTC
TRBD2 | TRBJ2-3 | once | TRBV18 | CASSPELAGWGADTQYF | TGTGCCAGCTCACCAGAGCTAGCGGGATGGGGTGCAGATACGCAGTATTTT
TRBD2 | TRBJ2-3 | once | TRBV2 | CASSDGQGGTDTQYF | TGTGCCAGCAGTGATGGGCAGGGAGGGACAGATACGCAGTATTTT
. | TRBJ2-1 | . | TRBV7-6 | CASSRSLDGYNEQFF | TGTGCCAGCAGCCGTTCGTTAGACGGGTACAATGAGCAGTTCTTC
. | TRBJ2-7 | . | TRBV20-1 | CSARDYEQYF | TGCAGTGCTCGGGACTACGAGCAGTACTTC
. | TRBJ2-7 | . | TRBV6-6 | CASSRQDSYEQYF | TGTGCCAGCAGTCGCCAGGACTCCTACGAGCAGTACTTC
TRBD1 | TRBJ1-6 | . | TRBV6-1 | CASSASPGGWRSPLHF | TGTGCCAGCAGTGCCTCACCAGGGGGCTGGCGGTCACCCCTCCACTTT
TRBD2 | TRBJ2-7 | . | TRBV9 | CASSPGGDPAYEQYF | TGTGCCAGCAGCCCCGGGGGGGACCCAGCCTACGAGCAGTACTTC
. | TRBJ1-6 | . | TRBV25-1 | CASSESGESPLHF | TGTGCCAGCAGTGAGTCAGGGGAGTCACCCCTCCACTTT
. | TRBJ2-6 | . | TRBV15 | CATSREVSGANVLTF | TGTGCCACCAGCAGGGAGGTCTCTGGGGCCAACGTCCTGACTTTC
TRBD2 | TRBJ2-1 | . | TRBV7-3 | CASSLTTSGSYNEQFF | TGTGCCAGCAGCTTAACAACTAGCGGGTCCTACAATGAGCAGTTCTTC
. | TRBJ1-1 | . | TRBV7-8 | CASRLNRQNTEAFF | TGTGCCAGCAGGCTTAATCGACAGAACACTGAAGCTTTCTTT
TRBD2 | TRBJ2-5 | . | TRBV5-1 | CASSPTSGLQETQYF | TGCGCCAGCAGCCCTACTAGCGGACTCCAAGAGACCCAGTACTTC
. | TRBJ2-1 | . | TRBV10-3 | CAISEERSSYNEQFF | TGTGCCATCAGTGAGGAGCGGAGCTCCTACAATGAGCAGTTCTTC
. | TRBJ2-7 | . | TRBV3-1/TRBV3-2 | CASSQTSRGRQYF | TGTGCCAGCAGCCAAACGTCCCGGGGGAGGCAGTACTTC
. | TRBJ1-5 | few | TRBV6-6 | CASSYSQEAPQHF | TGTGCCAGCAGTTACTCACAAGAGGCGCCCCAGCATTTT
TRBD1 | TRBJ1-2 | . | TRBV15 | CATTLGQGAGYGYTF | TGTGCCACCACCCTAGGACAGGGGGCTGGCTATGGCTACACCTTC
. | TRBJ2-5 | . | TRBV9 | CASSVQGQETQYF | TGTGCCAGCAGCGTACAGGGTCAAGAGACCCAGTACTTC
TRBD1 | TRBJ2-2 | once | TRBV9 | CASSVDPTGYPISGELFF | TGTGCCAGCAGCGTAGACCCGACAGGGTATCCCATCTCCGGGGAGCTGTTTTTT
. | TRBJ2-2 | . | TRBV7-9 | CASSLPSGELFF | TGTGCCAGCAGCCTTCCGTCCGGGGAGCTGTTTTTT
TRBD2 | TRBJ2-1 | . | TRBV7-8 | CASQTSEYNEQFF | TGTGCCAGCCAGACTAGCGAATACAATGAGCAGTTCTTC
. | TRBJ2-5 | . | TRBV5-6 | CASSLDVRETQYF | TGTGCCAGCAGCTTGGATGTTAGAGAGACCCAGTACTTC
TRBD2 | TRBJ2-3 | . | TRBV19 | CASGTSGTDTQYF | TGTGCCAGCGGGACTAGCGGAACAGATACGCAGTATTTT
TRBD2 | TRBJ2-7 | . | TRBV18 | CASSTGTSGIPPSEQYF | TGTGCCAGCTCAACGGGGACTAGCGGGATCCCACCAAGTGAGCAGTACTTC
. | TRBJ1-1 | few | TRBV29-1 | CSKPPEADTEAFF | TGCAGCAAACCTCCCGAAGCGGACACTGAAGCTTTCTTT
TRBD2 | TRBJ2-1 | . | TRBV4-2 | CASSQGGGSLPFF | TGTGCCAGCAGCCAAGGGGGCGGGAGCCTTCCGTTCTTC
. | TRBJ1-2 | once | TRBV28 | CASSPSGMDYGYTF | TGTGCCAGCAGTCCCTCGGGGATGGACTATGGCTACACCTTC